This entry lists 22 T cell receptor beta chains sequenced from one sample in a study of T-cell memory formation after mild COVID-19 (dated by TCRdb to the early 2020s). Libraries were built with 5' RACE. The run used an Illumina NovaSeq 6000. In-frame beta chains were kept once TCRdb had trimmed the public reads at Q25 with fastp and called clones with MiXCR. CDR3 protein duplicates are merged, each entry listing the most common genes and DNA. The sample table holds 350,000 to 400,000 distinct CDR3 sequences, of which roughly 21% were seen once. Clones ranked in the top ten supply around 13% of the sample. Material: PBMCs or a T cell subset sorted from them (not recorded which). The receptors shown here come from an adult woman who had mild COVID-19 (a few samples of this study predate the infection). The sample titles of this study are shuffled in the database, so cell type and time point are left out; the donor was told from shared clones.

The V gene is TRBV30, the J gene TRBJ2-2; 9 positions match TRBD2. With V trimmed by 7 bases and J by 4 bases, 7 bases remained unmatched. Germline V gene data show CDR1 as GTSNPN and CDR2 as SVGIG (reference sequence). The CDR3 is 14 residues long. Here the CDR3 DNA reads TGTGCCTTTAGCGGGAGTTTAAGCACCGGGGAGCTGTTTTTT. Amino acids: CAFSGSLSTGELFF.

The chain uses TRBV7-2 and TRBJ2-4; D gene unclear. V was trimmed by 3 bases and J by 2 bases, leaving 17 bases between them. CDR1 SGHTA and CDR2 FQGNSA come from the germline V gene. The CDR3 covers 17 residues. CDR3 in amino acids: CASSFDGPRWSKNIQYF. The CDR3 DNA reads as TGTGCCAGCAGCTTCGACGGACCTCGATGGTCCAAAAACATTCAGTACTTC.

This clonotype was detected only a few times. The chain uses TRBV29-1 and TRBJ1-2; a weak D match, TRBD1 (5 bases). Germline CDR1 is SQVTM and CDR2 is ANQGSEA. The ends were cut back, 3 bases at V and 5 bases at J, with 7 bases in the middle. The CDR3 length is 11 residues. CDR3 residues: CSVEGDYGYTF. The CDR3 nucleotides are TGCAGCGTTGAGGGGGATTATGGCTACACCTTC.

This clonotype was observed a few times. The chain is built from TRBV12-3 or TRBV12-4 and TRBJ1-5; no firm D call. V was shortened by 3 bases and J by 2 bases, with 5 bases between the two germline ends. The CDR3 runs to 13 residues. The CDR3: CASSFSGNQPQHF. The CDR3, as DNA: TGTGCCAGCAGTTTTTCGGGCAATCAGCCCCAGCATTTT.

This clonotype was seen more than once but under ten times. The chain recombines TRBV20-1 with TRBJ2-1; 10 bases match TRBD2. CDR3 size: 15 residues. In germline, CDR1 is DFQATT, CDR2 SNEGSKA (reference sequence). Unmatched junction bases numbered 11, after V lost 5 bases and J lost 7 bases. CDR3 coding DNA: TGCAGTGCTCCAACGGGAGCGGGAGGGTGGAATGAGCAGTTCTTC. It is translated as CSAPTGAGGWNEQFF.

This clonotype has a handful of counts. The CDR3 nucleotides read TGCGCCAGCAGTTCTACAGGGGATCGGGAGACCCAGTACTTC. Its protein is CASSSTGDRETQYF. The chain recombines TRBV23-1 with TRBJ2-5; 7 positions match TRBD1. TRBV23-1 carries the ORF label, with uncertain function. The CDR3 covers 14 residues. Losses at the gene ends were 5 bases for V and 5 bases for J; bases not matched to a gene: 8.

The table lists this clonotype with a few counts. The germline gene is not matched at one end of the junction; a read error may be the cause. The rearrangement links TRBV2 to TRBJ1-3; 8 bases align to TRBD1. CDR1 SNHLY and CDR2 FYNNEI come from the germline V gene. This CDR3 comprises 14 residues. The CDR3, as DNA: TGTGCCAGCAGTAGGACAGGGCCAGGAAACACCATATGTTTT. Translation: CASSRTGPGNTICF.

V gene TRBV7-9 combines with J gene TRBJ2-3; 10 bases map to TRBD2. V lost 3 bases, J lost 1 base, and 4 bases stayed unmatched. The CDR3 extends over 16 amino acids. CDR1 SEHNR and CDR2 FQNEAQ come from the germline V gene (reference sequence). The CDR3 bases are TGTGCCAGCAGCTTGGCGAGCGGGAGGGGCACAGATACGCAGTATTTT. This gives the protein CASSLASGRGTDTQYF.

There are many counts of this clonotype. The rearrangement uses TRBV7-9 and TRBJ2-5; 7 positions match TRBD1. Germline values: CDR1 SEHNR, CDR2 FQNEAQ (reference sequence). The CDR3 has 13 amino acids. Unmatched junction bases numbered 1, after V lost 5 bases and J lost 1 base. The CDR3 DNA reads TGTGCCAGCAGCCGGGACAGCCAAGAGACCCAGTACTTC. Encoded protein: CASSRDSQETQYF.

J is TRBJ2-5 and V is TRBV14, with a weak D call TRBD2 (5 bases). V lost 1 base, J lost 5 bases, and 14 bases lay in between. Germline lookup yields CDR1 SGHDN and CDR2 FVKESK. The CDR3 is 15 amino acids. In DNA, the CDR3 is TGTGCCAGCAGCCAAGGCGCCTGGCCGGGGGAGACCCAGTACTTC. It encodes CASSQGAWPGETQYF.

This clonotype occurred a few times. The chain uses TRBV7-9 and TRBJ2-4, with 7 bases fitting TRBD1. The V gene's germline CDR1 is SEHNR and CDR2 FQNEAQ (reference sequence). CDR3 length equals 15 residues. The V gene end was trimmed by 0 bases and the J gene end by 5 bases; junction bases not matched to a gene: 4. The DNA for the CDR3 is TGTGCCAGCAGCTTAGCGGCGACAGGGCAAAACATTCAGTACTTC. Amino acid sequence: CASSLAATGQNIQYF.

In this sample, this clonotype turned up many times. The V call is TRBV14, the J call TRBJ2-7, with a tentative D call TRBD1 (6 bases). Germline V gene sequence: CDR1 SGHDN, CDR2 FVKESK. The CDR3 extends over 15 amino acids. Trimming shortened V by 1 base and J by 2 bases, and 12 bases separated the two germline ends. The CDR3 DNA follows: TGTGCCAGCAGCCAAGGACAGACAGGACCCTACGAGCAGTACTTC. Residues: CASSQGQTGPYEQYF.

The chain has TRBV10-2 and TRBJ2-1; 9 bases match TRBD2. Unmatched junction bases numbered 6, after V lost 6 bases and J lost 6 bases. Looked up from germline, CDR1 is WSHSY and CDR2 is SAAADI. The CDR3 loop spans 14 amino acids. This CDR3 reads CASRIAGDLNEQFF. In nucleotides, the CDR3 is TGCGCCAGCAGGATAGCGGGAGACCTCAATGAGCAGTTCTTC.

The CDR3 DNA sequence: TGTGCCAGCAGCATCGGACTGGTGCGCACAGATACGCAGTATTTT. Its translation: CASSIGLVRTDTQYF. The gene calls are TRBV7-2 and TRBJ2-3, with D possibly matching TRBD2 (5 bases). This CDR3 spans 15 amino acids. V shed 5 bases and J shed 1 base, with 13 bases lying between them. Germline loops: CDR1 SGHTA, CDR2 FQGNSA.

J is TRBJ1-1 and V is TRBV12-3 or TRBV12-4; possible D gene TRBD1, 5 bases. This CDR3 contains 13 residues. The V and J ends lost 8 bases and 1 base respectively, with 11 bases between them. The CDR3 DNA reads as TGTGCCAGCGCCCTCGGGGCGAACACTGAAGCTTTCTTT. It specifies CASALGANTEAFF.

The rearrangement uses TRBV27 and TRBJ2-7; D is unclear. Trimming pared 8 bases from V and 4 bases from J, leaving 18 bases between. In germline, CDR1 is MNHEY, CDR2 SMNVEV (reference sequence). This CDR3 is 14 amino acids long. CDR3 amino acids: CASATWPILYEQYF. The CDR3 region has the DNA TGTGCCAGCGCGACGTGGCCAATCCTATACGAGCAGTACTTC.

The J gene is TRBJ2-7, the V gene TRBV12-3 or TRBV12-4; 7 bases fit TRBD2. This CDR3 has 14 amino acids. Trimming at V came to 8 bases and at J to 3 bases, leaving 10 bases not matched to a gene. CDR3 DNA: TGTGCCAGCTCCCCTCGGACTAGACTCTACGAGCAGTACTTC. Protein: CASSPRTRLYEQYF.

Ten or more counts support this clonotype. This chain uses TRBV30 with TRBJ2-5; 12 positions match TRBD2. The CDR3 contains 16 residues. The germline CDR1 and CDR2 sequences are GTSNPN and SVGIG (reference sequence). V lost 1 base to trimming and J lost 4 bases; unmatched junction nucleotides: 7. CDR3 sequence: CAWSALTSGGGETQYF. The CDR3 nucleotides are TGTGCCTGGAGTGCCTTGACTAGCGGGGGAGGAGAGACCCAGTACTTC.

CDR3 loop: CATSRETGGNGYTF. For the CDR3, the DNA is TGTGCCACCAGCAGAGAGACAGGGGGGAATGGCTACACCTTC. This chain links TRBV15 with TRBJ1-2; 9 bases align to TRBD1. V lost 0 bases, J lost 6 bases, and 2 bases stayed unmatched. CDR1 LNHNV and CDR2 YYDKDF come from the germline V gene (reference sequence). This CDR3 has 14 residues.

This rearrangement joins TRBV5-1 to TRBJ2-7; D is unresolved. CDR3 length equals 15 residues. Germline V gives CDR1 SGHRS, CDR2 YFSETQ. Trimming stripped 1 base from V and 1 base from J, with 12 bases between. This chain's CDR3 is CASSLSSGPSYEQYF. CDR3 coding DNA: TGCGCCAGCAGCTTGAGTAGTGGTCCATCCTACGAGCAGTACTTC.

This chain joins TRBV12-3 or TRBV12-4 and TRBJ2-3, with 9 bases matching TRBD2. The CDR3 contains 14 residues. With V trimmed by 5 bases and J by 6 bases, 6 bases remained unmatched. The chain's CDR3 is CASSRSGGGDTQYF. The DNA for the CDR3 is TGTGCCAGCAGTCGTAGCGGGGGAGGTGATACGCAGTATTTT.

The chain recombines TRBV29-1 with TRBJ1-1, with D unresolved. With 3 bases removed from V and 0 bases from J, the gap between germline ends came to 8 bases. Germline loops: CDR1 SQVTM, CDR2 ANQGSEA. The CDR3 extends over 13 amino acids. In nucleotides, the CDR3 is TGCAGCGTTGATTCCGGGTTGAACACTGAAGCTTTCTTT. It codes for CSVDSGLNTEAFF.